This passage covers 9 T cell receptor beta chains from one sample sequenced in a study of blood T cell repertoires in COVID-19. Method: immunoSEQ multiplex PCR; TCRdb's copy keeps in-frame clones and lacks some. The table shows over 45,000 clones, with more than 75% occurring only once. The material sequenced was peripheral blood. The receptors were sampled from a man aged 80 or over in a cohort sampled during active COVID-19.

This chain uses TRBV7-9 with TRBJ1-4; TRBD1 might be the D (6 bases). V lost 0 bases, J lost 8 bases, and 13 bases lay in between. Germline V gene lookup returns CDR1 SEHNR and CDR2 FQNEAQ (reference sequence). There are 15 residues in the CDR3. The CDR3 DNA follows: TGTGCCAGCAGCTTAGCATCGGGACAAGGCGAAAAACTGTTTTTT. Its protein product is CASSLASGQGEKLFF.

The rearrangement links TRBV4-2 to TRBJ1-2; unclear D gene. CDR3 length: 13 residues. The germline V gene encodes CDR1 LGHNA and CDR2 YNFKEQ. Trimming cost V 1 base and J 2 bases, with 5 bases left between them. CDR3 nucleotide sequence: TGTGCCAGCAGCCAAGGGGCGAACTATGGCTACACCTTC. Translation: CASSQGANYGYTF.

The chain employs TRBV13 and TRBJ1-6; D ambiguous. Germline V CDR1 and CDR2: PRHDT, FYEKMQ (reference sequence). Trimming left V 0 bases short and J 6 bases short, with 15 bases between. The CDR3 has 17 amino acids. The CDR3 nucleotides read TGTGCCAGCAGCTTAGGTCGGGGTGGGTCTCTTAATTCACCCCTCCACTTT. Translation: CASSLGRGGSLNSPLHF.

The chain couples TRBV7-9 to TRBJ2-5; TRBD1 is a possible D gene (5 bases). The CDR3 is made up of 14 amino acids. The V and J ends lost 3 bases and 3 bases respectively, with 11 bases between them. Germline CDR1 SEHNR, CDR2 FQNEAQ (reference sequence). The CDR3 loop is CASSFPGREETQYF. The CDR3 bases are TGTGCCAGCAGCTTCCCCGGCAGGGAAGAGACCCAGTACTTC.

The DNA of the CDR3 is TGTGCCAGCTCACCACAGGAGACAGGGAATTCACCCCTCCACTTT. This encodes CASSPQETGNSPLHF. The chain combines TRBV18 with TRBJ1-6; TRBD1 agrees at 7 bases. V dropped 1 base and J dropped 7; count of bases not matched to a gene: 4. This CDR3 is 15 amino acids long. Germline CDR1 reads KGHSH; CDR2 reads LQKENI.

The rearrangement links TRBV28 to TRBJ1-1, with a possible D match to TRBD1 (5 bases). Germline CDR1 MDHEN, CDR2 SYDVKM. Trimming left V 6 bases short and J 1 base short, with 12 bases between. This CDR3 comprises 14 residues. The CDR3 reads CASRGPRGNTEAFF. In DNA form, the CDR3 reads TGTGCCAGCAGGGGGCCTAGAGGGAACACTGAAGCTTTCTTT.

The chain joins TRBV11-1 to TRBJ2-7; 11 positions agree with TRBD2. The junction had 4 bases not matched to a gene; V was cut back by 5 bases and J by 1 base. CDR3 size: 15 residues. The germline V gene encodes CDR1 SGHAT and CDR2 FQDESV (reference sequence). This CDR3 reads CASSIIAGGSYEQYF. In DNA, the CDR3 is TGTGCCAGCAGCATCATAGCGGGGGGGTCCTACGAGCAGTACTTC. Using reference TRBV11-1 and TRBJ2-7 for the parts outside the CDR3, the full variable domain is EAEVAQSPRYKITEKSQAVAFWCDPISGHATLYWYRQILGQGPELLVQFQDESVVDDSQLPKDRFSAERLKGVDSTLKIQPAELGDSAMYLCASSIIAGGSYEQYFGPGTRLTVT.

The rearrangement uses TRBV6-5 and TRBJ2-1; 8 bases map to TRBD2. The CDR3 covers 13 residues. After removal of 7 bases from V and 10 bases from J, the junction contained 9 bases not matched to a gene. Germline V gene data show CDR1 as MNHEY and CDR2 as SVGAGI. As DNA, the CDR3 is TGTGCCAGCAACCCCGGGGGGGCCAGGGAGCAGTTCTTC. It encodes CASNPGGAREQFF.

This clone was picked up a small number of times. The V gene is TRBV27, the J gene TRBJ1-6; perhaps TRBD1 as D (6 bases). CDR3 length: 16 residues. CDR1 is MNHEY and CDR2 is SMNVEV in the germline V gene (reference sequence). V shed 7 bases and J shed 7 bases, with 20 bases lying between them. The CDR3, as DNA: TGTGCCAGCACCAAAAATTGGGGGCAGGGGAATTCACCCCTCCACTTT. Encoded protein: CASTKNWGQGNSPLHF.